This T cell receptor beta chain was captured by sequencing in a study of blood T cell repertoires in COVID-19. Study information: Italy, Spain and the United States were the sources of the convalescent and acute COVID-19 samples. Sample material is recorded as cDNA or gDNA derived from T cells, B-cell-depleted T cells, or PBMCs.

In the original processing: For nucleated cells, counts were estimated from reference gene primer amplification. Sequencing used immunoSEQ multiplex PCR; TCRdb keeps in-frame clones, though not all of them. Clonal size and the V and J genes are those of that table, whereas D and trimming came from the DNA. This table has roughly 150,000 clones, over 75% appearing once. The V gene's germline CDR1 is SGHRS and CDR2 YFSETQ. The CDR3 totals 15 residues. V gave up 2 bases and J gave up 5 bases, with 16 bases separating them. The V call is TRBV5-1, the J call TRBJ2-5; possible D gene TRBD1, 6 bases. The clonotype originates from a human donor in a cohort sampled during active COVID-19. Source material: peripheral blood. The DNA for the CDR3 is TGCGCCAGCAGCTTTACGGCAGGGGCTCACGAGACCCAGTACTTC. It translates to CASSFTAGAHETQYF. Drawing the rest from reference TRBV5-1 and TRBJ2-5, the complete variable domain is KAGVTQTPRYLIKTRGQQVTLSCSPISGHRSVSWYQQTPGQGLQFLFEYFSETQRNKGNFPGRFSGRQFSNSRSEMNVSTLELGDSALYLCASSFTAGAHETQYFGPGTRLLVL.